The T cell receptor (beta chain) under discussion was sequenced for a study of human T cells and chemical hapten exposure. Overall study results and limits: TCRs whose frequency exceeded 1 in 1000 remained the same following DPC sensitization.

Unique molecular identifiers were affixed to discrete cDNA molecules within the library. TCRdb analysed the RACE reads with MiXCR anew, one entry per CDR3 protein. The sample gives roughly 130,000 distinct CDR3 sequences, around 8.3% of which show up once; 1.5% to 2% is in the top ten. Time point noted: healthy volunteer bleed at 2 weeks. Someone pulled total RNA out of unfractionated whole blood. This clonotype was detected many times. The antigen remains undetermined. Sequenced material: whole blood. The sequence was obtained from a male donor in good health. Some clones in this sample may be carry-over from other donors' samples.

The CDR3 DNA follows: TGTGCCACCAGCAGAGATGGTCGGGAGGGAGAGACCCAGTACTTC. Its translation is CATSRDGREGETQYF. V is TRBV15 and J is TRBJ2-5, with 8 bases matching TRBD2. This CDR3 contains 15 residues. Trimming cost V 0 bases and J 4 bases; bases outside gene matches: 4. CDR1 LNHNV and CDR2 YYDKDF come from the germline V gene (reference sequence).